This TCR beta chain was obtained from a study of cytomegalovirus exposure and HLA in healthy donors. Amplification used 60 Vbeta primers and 13 Jbeta primers. Using immunoSEQ multiplex PCR, the repertoire was profiled, and TCRdb retains in-frame clones only, with some absent. Among about 89,000 clones listed, around 60% were seen once. V was shortened by 7 bases and J by 2 bases, with 14 bases between the two germline ends. The CDR3 loop spans 14 amino acids. Per germline, CDR1 SGHNT and CDR2 YENEEA. The TCR originated in a human donor in good health. The sequencing input was PBMCs. J is TRBJ2-5 and V is TRBV11-3, with a weak D call TRBD1 (8 bases). The CDR3 is CASNLQGGQETQYF. CDR3 nucleotide sequence: TGTGCCAGCAACCTACAGGGGGGGCAAGAGACCCAGTACTTC.